This section outlines one T cell receptor beta chain sequence together with its context. Its antigen remains unidentified. The sample carries other DNA sequences with the same CDR3. This sample was taken from a study of shared clonotypes between healthy human individuals. Study details: A couple of female and three male donors aged 18 to 49 were enrolled. Each donor contributed plates that comprised three CD4 naive, three CD4 memory, two CD8 naive and one CD8 memory. Study-level points and caveats: Between several donors, naive CD4 clonotypes were shared at a level of about 5%. The four-donor shared clonotypes exceeded non-shared clonotypes in generation probability, with non-shared ones scoring lower.

TCRdb keeps only in-frame clones here, not all; method: immunoSEQ multiplex PCR. The sample holds about 1 million clones, about three quarters seen once. The sequence came from a man between 18 and 35 years old in good health. The sequencing sample was made of memory CD4+ T cells sorted from blood. Subset here: CD45RA-negative fraction.

Written as DNA, the CDR3 is TGTGCCAGCAGCTTAGATGGTCCCAACACTGAAGCTTTCTTT. Amino acids: CASSLDGPNTEAFF. The rearrangement links TRBV11-2 to TRBJ1-1; D ambiguous. The CDR3 sequence is 14 residues long. Trimming removed 0 bases at V and 2 bases at J, with 7 bases between. CDR1 and CDR2 (germline): SGHAT, FQNNGV.